The 20 T cell receptor beta chains below were found in one sample sequenced in a study of OX40 agonist ivuxolimab in advanced cancers. Some clones are missing from TCRdb's copy, which holds only in-frame ones; the method was immunoSEQ multiplex PCR. The sample has about 28,000 clones, 82% seen once. The specimen was CD4+ or CD8+ T cells sorted from blood, collected in a trial of the OX40 agonist ivuxolimab. Receptors originate from an adult with an advanced solid tumor such as melanoma, head and neck, liver or kidney cancer.

This sequence joins TRBV6-5 and TRBJ1-5; 7 bases are shared with TRBD1. The CDR3 has 16 amino acids. CDR1 is MNHEY, CDR2 SVGAGI, per germline. Trimming cost V 4 bases and J 0 bases; bases outside gene matches: 6. CDR3 sequence reads: CASSSLTGFSNQPQHF. The DNA of the CDR3 is TGTGCCAGCAGTTCCTTGACAGGGTTTAGCAATCAGCCCCAGCATTTT.

The V gene is TRBV27, the J gene TRBJ2-1; D gene uncertain. The V gene's germline CDR1 is MNHEY and CDR2 SMNVEV (reference sequence). This CDR3 contains 12 residues. V was shortened by 6 bases and J by 4 bases, with 7 bases between the two germline ends. In DNA form, the CDR3 reads TGTGCCAGCAGATTGGCGTACAATGAGCAGTTCTTC. Translation: CASRLAYNEQFF.

The CDR3 region has the DNA TGTGCCAGCAGGAAAGGGGTTGAGCAGTTCTTC. Residues: CASRKGVEQFF. V usage is TRBV6-1 and J usage is TRBJ2-1; possibly TRBD1 for D (5 bases). The length of the CDR3 is 11 residues. V dropped 6 bases and J dropped 9 bases, with 9 bases sitting between them. The V gene's germline CDR1 is MNHNS and CDR2 SASEGT.

The CDR3, as DNA: TGTGCCAGCAGTGAGAGTAGCGGGAGGGCCGGTTTCTACGAGCAGTACTTC. As protein: CASSESSGRAGFYEQYF. This chain joins TRBV2 and TRBJ2-7, with 11 bases matching TRBD2. The junction had 10 bases not matched to a gene; V was cut back by 3 bases and J by 3 bases. Germline CDR1 is SNHLY and CDR2 is FYNNEI. This CDR3 spans 17 amino acids.

This chain connects TRBV7-9 to TRBJ1-4, with a possible D match to TRBD1 (6 bases). Germline values: CDR1 SEHNR, CDR2 FQNEAQ (reference sequence). V lost 6 bases and J 4 bases, leaving 9 bases between the germline ends. The CDR3 runs 13 residues. The DNA of the CDR3 is TGTGCCAGCAGAGGACAGAGTAATGAAAAACTGTTTTTT. Amino acids: CASRGQSNEKLFF.

This clone was observed a few times. The chain carries TRBV6-5 and TRBJ2-1, with D uncertain. Germline V gene lookup returns CDR1 MNHEY and CDR2 SVGAGI. CDR3 length equals 12 residues. V dropped 4 bases and J dropped 8 bases, with 9 bases sitting between them. The CDR3 loop is CASSSSADEQFF. The DNA for the CDR3 is TGTGCCAGCAGTTCCTCCGCGGATGAGCAGTTCTTC.

In DNA form, the CDR3 reads TGTGCCAGCAGCTTAGTAGCCGGCGAGCAGTACTTC. Protein product: CASSLVAGEQYF. The V gene is TRBV7-9, the J gene TRBJ2-7; the D is unclear. Looked up from germline, CDR1 is SEHNR and CDR2 is FQNEAQ (reference sequence). V gave up 1 base and J gave up 6 bases, with 7 bases separating them. CDR3 size: 12 residues.

The chain has TRBV27 and TRBJ1-5, with no clear D. The CDR3 runs to 14 residues. Deletions cut 5 bases from V and 0 bases from J, with 8 bases between. The V gene's germline CDR1 is MNHEY and CDR2 SMNVEV (reference sequence). Written as DNA, the CDR3 is TGTGCCAGCAGTCCACAGTATAGCAATCAGCCCCAGCATTTT. This codes for CASSPQYSNQPQHF.

J is TRBJ2-1 and V is TRBV13, with a possible D match to TRBD1 (5 bases). V lost 5 bases and J lost 5, with 19 bases in between. The CDR3 is 16 residues long. From germline, CDR1 is PRHDT and CDR2 FYEKMQ (reference sequence). The CDR3 is CASSPGWASSHNEQFF. The CDR3 nucleotides read TGTGCCAGCAGCCCAGGGTGGGCGAGTTCTCACAATGAGCAGTTCTTC.

CDR3 sequence (DNA): TGTGCCAGCAGCTTAGGGGGGGCGGGGGAGCTGTTTTTT. Translating it yields CASSLGGAGELFF. The chain couples TRBV7-8 to TRBJ2-2; the D call may be TRBD1 or TRBD2 (6 bases each). Germline CDR1 is SGHVS and CDR2 is FQNEAQ. The CDR3 covers 13 residues. With 1 base removed from V and 8 bases from J, the gap between germline ends came to 8 bases.

The chain has TRBV7-6 and TRBJ2-5, with 7 positions matching TRBD1. V lost 5 bases to trimming and J lost 4 bases; unmatched junction nucleotides: 7. Germline CDR1 SGHVS, CDR2 FNYEAQ. The CDR3 runs to 14 residues. CDR3 sequence reads: CASSTYTGVETQYF. DNA for the CDR3: TGTGCCAGCAGCACCTATACAGGGGTAGAGACCCAGTACTTC.

This chain connects TRBV25-1 to TRBJ2-6; D gene ambiguous. V was cut by 3 bases and J by 4 bases, with 13 bases left in between. CDR1 MGHDK and CDR2 SYGVNS come from the germline V gene. The CDR3 spans 16 residues. DNA for the CDR3: TGTGCCAGCAGTGACTGGGTGGCGTCGGGGGCCAACGTCCTGACTTTC. This encodes CASSDWVASGANVLTF.

The genes are TRBV28 and TRBJ1-5, with 8 nucleotides matching TRBD1. The CDR3 is 15 residues long. V lost 4 bases and J lost 6; bases outside the gene matches: 8. The germline V gene encodes CDR1 MDHEN and CDR2 SYDVKM. The CDR3 protein is CASSCRTGFIQPQHF. CDR3 nucleotide sequence: TGTGCCAGCAGTTGCCGGACAGGGTTTATTCAGCCCCAGCATTTT.

There are a few counts of this clone. The rearrangement uses TRBV9 and TRBJ2-1, with 12 bases aligning to TRBD2. V was clipped by 5 bases and J by 5 bases; unmatched bases: 5. This CDR3 comprises 15 residues. From germline, CDR1 is SGDLS and CDR2 YYNGEE. The CDR3 sequence is CASSASGRGNNEQFF. DNA of the CDR3: TGTGCCAGCAGTGCTAGCGGGAGGGGGAACAATGAGCAGTTCTTC. Combining the CDR3 with reference TRBV9 and TRBJ2-1 gives the whole variable domain DSGVTQTPKHLITATGQRVTLRCSPRSGDLSVYWYQQSLDQGLQFLIQYYNGEERAKGNILERFSAQQFPDLHSELNLSSLELGDSALYFCASSASGRGNNEQFFGPGTRLTVL.

The rearrangement joins TRBV4-1 to TRBJ2-5; 7 nucleotides align to TRBD1. Per the germline V gene, CDR1 is MGHRA and CDR2 is YSYEKL. The CDR3 totals 13 residues. With 3 bases clipped from V and 3 bases from J, the junction kept 1 base outside the gene matches. The chain's CDR3 is CASSQGTEETQYF. Written as DNA, the CDR3 is TGCGCCAGCAGCCAGGGGACAGAAGAGACCCAGTACTTC.

The chain couples TRBV6-5 to TRBJ2-2, with D possibly being TRBD1 (6 bases). The length of the CDR3 is 14 residues. Looked up from germline, CDR1 is MNHEY and CDR2 is SVGAGI. Trimming left V 4 bases short and J 1 base short, with 7 bases between. The CDR3 sequence: CASSSGQNTGELFF. DNA of the CDR3: TGTGCCAGCAGTTCGGGACAGAACACCGGGGAGCTGTTTTTT.

The sample holds a few counts of this clone. V and J are TRBV10-3 and TRBJ2-7; D may be TRBD1 or TRBD2 (6 bases each). V dropped 7 bases and J dropped 6 bases, with 13 bases sitting between them. CDR3 length: 12 amino acids. CDR1 is ENHRY and CDR2 is SYGVKD in the germline V gene. DNA of the CDR3: TGTGCCATCATGGGGGGCCTCCCCGAGCAGTACTTC. Protein product: CAIMGGLPEQYF.

DNA for the CDR3: TGTGCCAGCAGTTTCGGCCGACCGGGCTACCTGGAGTATTTT. Its translation is CASSFGRPGYLEYF. V is TRBV28 and J is TRBJ2-3; D unclear. Germline CDR1 MDHEN, CDR2 SYDVKM. The CDR3 has 14 residues. Deletions cut 3 bases from V and 13 bases from J, with 20 bases between.

The V and J genes are TRBV28 and TRBJ2-7; D gene uncertain. V was cut by 2 bases and J by 4 bases, with 6 bases left in between. Germline V CDR1 and CDR2: MDHEN, SYDVKM. CDR3 length equals 12 residues. In nucleotides, the CDR3 is TGTGCCAGCAGTTTAAGGGATTACGAGCAGTACTTC. Residues: CASSLRDYEQYF.

The rearrangement joins TRBV27 to TRBJ2-1; D is uncertain. The V and J ends lost 2 bases and 6 bases respectively, with 14 bases between them. Germline CDR1 reads MNHEY; CDR2 reads SMNVEV (reference sequence). This CDR3 comprises 15 residues. The CDR3 sequence: CASSLGGVGPNEQFF. CDR3 sequence (DNA): TGTGCCAGCAGTTTAGGCGGCGTAGGTCCCAATGAGCAGTTCTTC.